This entry lists 5 T cell receptor beta chains sequenced from one sample in a study of OX40 agonist ivuxolimab in advanced cancers. The table came from immunoSEQ multiplex PCR; TCRdb's copy has only in-frame clones and leaves some out. The top ten hold about 0.4% of the sample, which has around 80,000 clones, about 80% seen once. This material consisted of CD4+ or CD8+ T cells sorted from blood, taken in a trial of the OX40 agonist ivuxolimab. These receptor sequences come from an adult with an advanced solid tumor such as melanoma, head and neck, liver or kidney cancer.

This sequence joins TRBV5-5 and TRBJ1-2; TRBD1 might be the D (5 bases). Trimming removed 1 base at V and 6 bases at J, with 16 bases between. Germline CDR1 is SGHKS and CDR2 is YYEKEE (reference sequence). The CDR3 is 15 amino acids. The chain's CDR3 is CASSLSQAQTHGYTF. CDR3 nucleotide sequence: TGTGCCAGCAGCTTGTCACAGGCCCAGACCCATGGCTACACCTTC.

There are a few counts of this clone. The rearrangement joins TRBV19 to TRBJ1-5; no clear D. Germline values: CDR1 LNHDA, CDR2 SQIVND (reference sequence). The CDR3 contains 12 residues. Between the trimmed V and J ends, which lost 1 base and 7 bases, there was a span of 5 bases. The CDR3 DNA sequence: TGTGCCAGTAGTATAGCCGGGCAGCCCCAGCATTTT. Its protein product is CASSIAGQPQHF. Full variable domain (rest looked up from reference TRBV19 and TRBJ1-5): DGGITQSPKYLFRKEGQNVTLSCEQNLNHDAMYWYRQDPGQGLRLIYYSQIVNDFQKGDIAEGYSVSREKKESFPLTVTSAQKNPTAFYLCASSIAGQPQHFGDGTRLSIL.

The chain carries TRBV5-1 and TRBJ1-1; TRBD1 agrees at 9 bases. Germline lookup yields CDR1 SGHRS and CDR2 YFSETQ. Losses at the gene ends were 0 bases for V and 11 bases for J; bases not matched to a gene: 11. CDR3 length equals 15 residues. The CDR3 protein is CASSLALGTGFLAFF. CDR3 nucleotides: TGCGCCAGCAGCTTGGCCCTTGGGACAGGGTTTTTGGCTTTCTTT.

The rearrangement links TRBV28 to TRBJ1-1, with D perhaps matching TRBD1 (6 bases). V was trimmed by 11 bases and J by 5 bases, leaving 18 bases between them. CDR3 length: 13 residues. CDR1 and CDR2 from the germline V gene are MDHEN and SYDVKM. DNA of the CDR3: TGTGCCGGACTCGACGGAGGGGGGACTGAAGCTTTCTTT. Its translation: CAGLDGGGTEAFF.

This sequence joins TRBV11-2 and TRBJ1-2; D remains unclear. CDR1 is SGHAT, CDR2 FQNNGV, per germline. The germline V and J ends were trimmed by 3 bases and 6 bases, with 17 bases remaining between them. The CDR3 totals 15 residues. CDR3 DNA sequence: TGTGCCAGCAGCTTCCGGGGTCGAACAAGGGATGGCTACACCTTC. It translates to CASSFRGRTRDGYTF. Full variable domain (missing parts from reference TRBV11-2 and TRBJ1-2): EAGVAQSPRYKIIEKRQSVAFWCNPISGHATLYWYQQILGQGPKLLIQFQNNGVVDDSQLPKDRFSAERLKGVDSTLKIQPAKLEDSAVYLCASSFRGRTRDGYTFGSGTRLTVV.